This record looks at one T cell receptor beta chain sequence and its context. The repertoire was sequenced with immunoSEQ multiplex PCR; TCRdb's copy has only in-frame clones and lacks some. The sample has 250,000 or so clones, approximately 91% seen once. The sample is drawn from a study of blood T cell repertoires in COVID-19. V lost 6 bases to trimming and J lost 7 bases, with 15 bases between them. Germline-derived CDR1 and CDR2 are MNHEY and SVGAGI. The CDR3 sequence is 14 residues long. V usage is TRBV6-5 and J usage is TRBJ2-2; tentative D call: TRBD1 (6 bases). Sample: peripheral blood. The source is a man aged 25-40 years with COVID-19, enrolled during active disease. The CDR3 DNA sequence: TGTGCCAGCAGATCGGGACAAGTTGACGGGGAGCTGTTTTTT. This gives the protein CASRSGQVDGELFF.